This TCR beta chain derives from a study of long-term antiretroviral therapy in people with HIV. The CDR3 contains 15 residues. The V and J ends lost 7 bases and 2 bases respectively, with 12 bases between them. Per the germline V gene, CDR1 is SEHNR and CDR2 is FQNEAQ (reference sequence). Overall study results and limits: Repertoire composition at all time points was dominated by clones that had expanded before ART. Records did not include ART adherence, viral resistance or therapy changes.

About this clone itself: The antigen is undetermined.

The authors ran the immunoSEQ assay, v3.0, at survey level. Only in-frame clones appear in the TCRdb table, and some are missing; sequencing was by immunoSEQ multiplex PCR. This table holds 15,000 to 20,000 clones, more than 65% found once. The material sequenced was unsorted PBMCs, taken 0.5 years before starting antiretroviral therapy. The TCR was taken from a woman aged 45-65 years with HIV. The V call is TRBV7-9, the J call TRBJ2-6; D is perhaps TRBD2 (5 bases). Written as DNA, the CDR3 is TGTGCCAGCAAAGACGGGGAGACTGGGGCCAACGTCCTGACTTTC. Protein: CASKDGETGANVLTF.